The 28 T cell receptor beta chains below all came from one sample that was sequenced in a study of T-cell memory formation after mild COVID-19. TCRdb reprocessed the 5' RACE reads via MiXCR and lists one record per CDR3 protein. This sample has a few hundred thousand distinct CDR3 sequences, with around 15% found just once. Sequencing used PBMCs or a T cell subset sorted from them (not recorded which). Receptors were obtained from a young man who had mild COVID-19 (a few samples of this study predate the infection). Cell type and time point are not known.

This clonotype has more than one count but fewer than ten. The genes are TRBV20-1 and TRBJ1-3; D gene uncertain. The V end lost 2 bases, the J end lost 4 bases, and 9 bases lay between the germline ends. The CDR3 consists of 13 residues. Germline V gene data show CDR1 as DFQATT and CDR2 as SNEGSKA (reference sequence). The CDR3 sequence: CSARPTGGNTIYF. The CDR3 DNA is TGCAGTGCTAGACCTACCGGAGGAAACACCATATATTTT.

This sequence joins TRBV6-2 or TRBV6-3 and TRBJ2-7, with a possible D match to TRBD2 (5 bases). Trimming removed 0 bases at V and 5 bases at J, with 14 bases between. Germline-derived CDR1 and CDR2 are MNHEY and SVGEGT. The CDR3 extends over 15 amino acids. DNA for the CDR3: TGTGCCAGCAGTTACTCGCTCGGGGTTAGAAACGAGCAGTACTTC. Amino acid sequence: CASSYSLGVRNEQYF.

This clonotype was counted between two and nine times. The chain employs TRBV5-6 and TRBJ2-7, with TRBD1 as a possible D gene (5 bases). CDR1 and CDR2 from the germline V gene are SGHDT and YYEEEE. The CDR3 sequence is 13 residues long. Trimming removed 4 bases from V and 5 bases from J, with 13 bases in between. This CDR3 reads CASSSWGGNEQYV. Written as DNA, the CDR3 is TGTGCCAGCAGCAGTTGGGGCGGCAACGAGCAGTACGTC.

The table lists this clonotype with a few counts. This chain uses TRBV7-2 with TRBJ1-5; D remains unclear. The germline V and J ends were trimmed by 5 bases and 2 bases, with 7 bases remaining between them. Germline loops: CDR1 SGHTA, CDR2 FQGNSA. The length of the CDR3 is 13 residues. The CDR3 here is CASSPYGNQPQHF. The CDR3 coding sequence is TGTGCCAGCAGCCCCTATGGCAATCAGCCCCAGCATTTT.

This clonotype was counted a few times. This chain uses TRBV11-1 with TRBJ2-1; D unresolved. From germline, CDR1 is SGHAT and CDR2 FQDESV (reference sequence). CDR3 length: 13 residues. Trimming cost V 5 bases and J 5 bases, with 10 bases left between them. In nucleotides, the CDR3 is TGTGCCAGCAGCCCTACGGTCGACAATGAGCAGTTCTTC. This sequence encodes CASSPTVDNEQFF.

This clonotype has only a few counts. The rearrangement joins TRBV28 to TRBJ1-3; no reliable D call. Trimming pared 0 bases from V and 6 bases from J, leaving 6 bases between. Germline V gives CDR1 MDHEN, CDR2 SYDVKM. This CDR3 has 13 residues. DNA of the CDR3: TGTGCCAGCAGTTTATGGGTAGAAAACACCATATATTTT. As protein: CASSLWVENTIYF.

The CDR3 is CASSQEPGPYQVGVAFF. The CDR3, as DNA: TGCGCCAGCAGCCAAGAACCGGGCCCCTATCAGGTAGGGGTAGCTTTCTTT. The gene calls are TRBV4-3 and TRBJ1-1; tentatively, D is TRBD1 (5 bases). The CDR3 length is 17 residues. Germline-derived CDR1 and CDR2 are LGHNA and YSLEER. The ends were cut back, 0 bases at V and 10 bases at J, with 24 bases in the middle.

The gene calls are TRBV18 and TRBJ2-4; D perhaps matches TRBD1 (6 bases). Between the trimmed V and J ends, which lost 3 bases and 6 bases, there was a span of 12 bases. Germline V gene sequence: CDR1 KGHSH, CDR2 LQKENI. This CDR3 region has 14 residues. CDR3 in amino acids: CASSPRTDGNIQYF. The CDR3 DNA sequence: TGTGCCAGCTCACCCAGGACAGATGGAAACATTCAGTACTTC.

In its sample, this clonotype was seen a few times. This chain uses TRBV6-2 or TRBV6-3 with TRBJ2-1; a possible D gene is TRBD2 (5 bases). CDR1 and CDR2 (germline): MNHEY, SVGEGT. This CDR3 region has 13 residues. Deletions cut 5 bases from V and 7 bases from J, with 12 bases between. The CDR3 sequence: CASSTRAHNEQFF. The CDR3 nucleotides read TGTGCCAGCAGTACGAGGGCCCATAATGAGCAGTTCTTC.

The chain recombines TRBV29-1 with TRBJ2-5; possibly TRBD1 or TRBD2 for D (6 bases each). The CDR3 consists of 13 residues. Trimming cost V 4 bases and J 5 bases, with 14 bases left between them. Per germline, CDR1 SQVTM and CDR2 ANQGSEA. The CDR3 DNA follows: TGCAGCGTTGCCAGGGGAGGTAGGGAGACCCAGTACTTC. Its translation is CSVARGGRETQYF. The variable domain in full, with the rest retrieved from reference TRBV29-1 and TRBJ2-5, is SAVISQKPSRDICQRGTSLTIQCQVDSQVTMMFWYRQQPGQSLTLIATANQGSEATYESGFVIDKFPISRPNLTFSTLTVSNMSPEDSSIYLCSVARGGRETQYFGPGTRLLVL.

This clonotype was seen a few times. The chain is built from TRBV7-2 and TRBJ2-3, with D possibly matching TRBD1 (6 bases). V was clipped by 4 bases and J by 1 base, with 12 bases between them. Germline CDR1 and CDR2: SGHTA and FQGNSA. The CDR3 contains 15 residues. The DNA for the CDR3 is TGTGCCAGCAGCTCCCAGGGGTGGGGCACAGATACGCAGTATTTT. It encodes CASSSQGWGTDTQYF.

V gene TRBV6-6 combines with J gene TRBJ1-1; 7 bases align to TRBD1. The CDR3 extends over 12 amino acids. CDR1 and CDR2 from the germline V gene are MNHNY and SVGAGI (reference sequence). With 6 bases clipped from V and 8 bases from J, the junction kept 6 bases outside the gene matches. The CDR3 sequence: CASSRQGSEAFF. CDR3 bases: TGTGCCAGCAGCCGACAGGGTTCAGAAGCTTTCTTT.

The chain recombines TRBV12-3 or TRBV12-4 with TRBJ1-3; D unresolved. The CDR3 has 13 residues. V was trimmed by 3 bases and J by 4 bases, leaving 7 bases between them. CDR3 amino acids: CASSLDRGNTIYF. For the CDR3, the DNA is TGTGCCAGCAGTTTGGACCGAGGAAACACCATATATTTT.

In its sample, this clonotype was seen a few times. The rearrangement uses TRBV6-2 or TRBV6-3 and TRBJ1-5; D possibly corresponds to TRBD1 (6 bases). The CDR3 consists of 15 residues. Germline V CDR1 and CDR2: MNHEY, SVGEGT. Deletions cut 6 bases from V and 0 bases from J, with 12 bases between. The CDR3 reads CASRVDRYSNQPQHF. The CDR3 nucleotides read TGTGCCAGCAGAGTAGACAGGTATAGCAATCAGCCCCAGCATTTT.

This clonotype was picked up many times. The rearrangement joins TRBV5-1 to TRBJ2-3, with D maybe TRBD2 (5 bases). Germline CDR1 and CDR2: SGHRS and YFSETQ. The CDR3 covers 14 residues. The V and J ends lost 3 bases and 2 bases respectively, with 10 bases between them. The CDR3 DNA reads as TGCGCCAGCAGCTCCCCGGACTCCACAGATACGCAGTATTTT. Its protein product is CASSSPDSTDTQYF.

The chain employs TRBV5-1 and TRBJ2-5, with D maybe TRBD1 (6 bases). CDR1 is SGHRS, CDR2 YFSETQ, per germline. V was clipped by 4 bases and J by 5 bases, with 12 bases between them. This CDR3 region has 13 residues. The CDR3 protein is CASSVQGKETQYF. CDR3 DNA: TGCGCCAGCAGCGTACAGGGAAAGGAGACCCAGTACTTC.

The rearrangement links TRBV7-2 to TRBJ1-5; 7 bases align to TRBD1. CDR3 length: 13 amino acids. The V segment lost 6 bases and the J segment 5 bases; nucleotides outside the gene matches: 4. Germline V CDR1 and CDR2: SGHTA, FQGNSA. This CDR3 is CASSWDRYQPQHF. The CDR3 DNA follows: TGTGCCAGCAGTTGGGACAGATATCAGCCCCAGCATTTT.

This clonotype was picked up a small number of times. This chain's CDR3 is CASSQDSPGTAEDIQYF. DNA for the CDR3: TGCGCCAGCAGCCAAGATTCTCCAGGAACTGCCGAGGACATTCAGTACTTC. V is TRBV4-1 and J is TRBJ2-4, with D hard to call. The CDR3 consists of 17 residues. Germline CDR1 and CDR2: MGHRA and YSYEKL. V lost 0 bases, J lost 8 bases, and 20 bases lay in between.

This clonotype was counted a few times. CDR3 in DNA: TGCGCCAGCAGTGAGTCGGGAGACGAGGGGCATGAGCAGTTCTTC. This sequence encodes CASSESGDEGHEQFF. The V and J genes are TRBV10-1 and TRBJ2-1; D is possibly TRBD1 or TRBD2 (5 bases each). Per germline, CDR1 WNHNN and CDR2 SYGVQD (reference sequence). This CDR3 contains 15 residues. The V end lost 0 bases, the J end lost 8 bases, and 14 bases lay between the germline ends.

This clonotype was seen a handful of times. V gene TRBV5-1 combines with J gene TRBJ1-6, with 8 nucleotides matching TRBD1. The trim removed 4 bases at V and 5 bases at J, leaving 8 bases unmatched. Germline V lookup: CDR1 SGHRS, CDR2 YFSETQ. CDR3 length: 16 residues. DNA for the CDR3: TGCGCCAGCAGCATCGGACAGGGCACCAATAATTCACCCCTCCACTTT. It is translated as CASSIGQGTNNSPLHF.

The chain uses TRBV27 and TRBJ1-2; perhaps TRBD1 as D (5 bases). Trimming removed 3 bases from V and 2 bases from J, with 13 bases in between. Looked up from germline, CDR1 is MNHEY and CDR2 is SMNVEV (reference sequence). This CDR3 has 15 amino acids. In DNA, the CDR3 is TGTGCCAGCAGTTTGTACTCGGGGGGGAACTATGGCTACACCTTC. As protein: CASSLYSGGNYGYTF.

Here the CDR3 DNA reads TGTGCCAGCAGCCCGGTAGGGGGGACAGTCGTGGATGGCTACACCTTC. It translates to CASSPVGGTVVDGYTF. This sequence joins TRBV4-2 and TRBJ1-2; TRBD1 aligns across 7 bases. This CDR3 has 16 residues. CDR1 and CDR2 (germline): LGHNA, YNFKEQ. The V and J ends lost 4 bases and 6 bases, in that order; junction bases with no gene match: 14.

This clonotype has just a few counts. This chain uses TRBV29-1 with TRBJ2-1, with a tentative D call TRBD1 (5 bases). The CDR3 is 12 amino acids. V lost 4 bases and J lost 4, with 8 bases in between. Germline loops: CDR1 SQVTM, CDR2 ANQGSEA. CDR3 in amino acids: CSVVTEYNEQFF. CDR3 DNA: TGCAGCGTTGTGACAGAATACAATGAGCAGTTCTTC.

This clonotype has more than one count but fewer than ten. This rearrangement joins TRBV12-3 or TRBV12-4 to TRBJ1-2, with TRBD1 identical over 7 bases. This CDR3 spans 14 amino acids. V shed 5 bases, J shed 8 bases, and the junction held 11 bases outside the gene matches. CDR3 in DNA: TGTGCCAGCAGTCCCCAGGGGGAGCGCGAGGGCTACACCTTC. Amino acids: CASSPQGEREGYTF.

This clonotype was counted at least ten times. The chain carries TRBV6-6 and TRBJ2-3; D is perhaps TRBD2 (6 bases). Germline CDR1 and CDR2: MNHNY and SVGAGI (reference sequence). The CDR3 covers 13 residues. Trimming stripped 4 bases from V and 1 base from J, with 6 bases between. CDR3 nucleotide sequence: TGTGCCAGCAGTTGGGGGGGCACAGATACGCAGTATTTT. Amino acid sequence: CASSWGGTDTQYF.

This clonotype was seen a handful of times. The chain joins TRBV6-5 to TRBJ2-7, with unresolved D. This CDR3 comprises 13 residues. Germline assignment: CDR1 MNHEY and CDR2 SVGAGI. V shed 2 bases and J shed 5 bases, with 10 bases lying between them. The CDR3 loop is CASSYNREHEQYV. In DNA, the CDR3 is TGTGCCAGCAGTTACAACCGAGAGCACGAGCAGTACGTC.

The chain couples TRBV29-1 to TRBJ2-3; D is unclear. This CDR3 is built from 12 residues. Germline CDR1 SQVTM, CDR2 ANQGSEA. The V and J ends lost 1 base and 4 bases respectively, with 6 bases between them. This chain's CDR3 is CSVEGASDTQYF. CDR3 nucleotides: TGCAGCGTTGAAGGCGCCTCAGATACGCAGTATTTT.

This clonotype was seen only a few times. The J gene is TRBJ2-1, the V gene TRBV10-3, with D hard to call. Germline V gene data show CDR1 as ENHRY and CDR2 as SYGVKD. The V gene lost 3 bases and the J gene lost 4 bases, with 7 bases spanning the gap. CDR3 length: 13 amino acids. CDR3 in amino acids: CAISDSRYNEQFF. CDR3 bases: TGTGCCATCAGTGATTCTAGGTACAATGAGCAGTTCTTC.